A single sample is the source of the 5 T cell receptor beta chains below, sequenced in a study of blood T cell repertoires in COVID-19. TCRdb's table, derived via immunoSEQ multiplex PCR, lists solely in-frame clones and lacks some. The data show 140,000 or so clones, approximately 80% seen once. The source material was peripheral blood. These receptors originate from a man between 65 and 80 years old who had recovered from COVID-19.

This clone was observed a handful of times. CDR3: CASSLGLAGAGELFF. CDR3 in DNA: TGTGCCAGCAGCTTGGGACTAGCGGGAGCCGGGGAGCTGTTTTTT. This chain uses TRBV5-6 with TRBJ2-2; TRBD2 matches 12 bases. Germline V CDR1 and CDR2: SGHDT, YYEEEE. J was trimmed by 6 bases and V by 0 bases; bases with no gene match: 0. The CDR3 runs to 15 residues.

The CDR3: CASSLGVQGGKSTDTQYF. For the CDR3, the DNA is TGTGCCAGCAGCTTAGGAGTCCAAGGCGGGAAAAGCACAGATACGCAGTATTTT. The genes are TRBV7-2 and TRBJ2-3, with D possibly matching TRBD2 (6 bases). This CDR3 has 18 residues. Trimming cost V 1 base and J 0 bases, with 17 bases left between them. The germline V gene has CDR1 SGHTA and CDR2 FQGNSA.

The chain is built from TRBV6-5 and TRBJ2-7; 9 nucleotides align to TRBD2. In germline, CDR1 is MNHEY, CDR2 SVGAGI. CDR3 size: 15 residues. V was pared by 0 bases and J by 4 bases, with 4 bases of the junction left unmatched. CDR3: CASSYSLAGIYEQYF. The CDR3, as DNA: TGTGCCAGCAGTTACTCGCTAGCGGGAATATACGAGCAGTACTTC.

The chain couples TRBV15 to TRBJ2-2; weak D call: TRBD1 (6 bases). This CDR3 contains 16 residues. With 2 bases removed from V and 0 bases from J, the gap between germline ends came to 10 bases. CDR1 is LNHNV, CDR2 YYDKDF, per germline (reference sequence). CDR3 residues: CATSRRTETNTGELFF. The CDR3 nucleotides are TGTGCCACCAGCAGAAGGACAGAAACGAACACCGGGGAGCTGTTTTTT.

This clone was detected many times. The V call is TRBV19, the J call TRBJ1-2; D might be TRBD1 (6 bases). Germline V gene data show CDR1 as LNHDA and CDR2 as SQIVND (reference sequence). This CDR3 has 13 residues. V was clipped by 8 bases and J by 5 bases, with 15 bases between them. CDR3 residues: CASSSRGQYGYTF. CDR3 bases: TGTGCCAGTTCCTCTAGGGGACAATATGGCTACACCTTC.